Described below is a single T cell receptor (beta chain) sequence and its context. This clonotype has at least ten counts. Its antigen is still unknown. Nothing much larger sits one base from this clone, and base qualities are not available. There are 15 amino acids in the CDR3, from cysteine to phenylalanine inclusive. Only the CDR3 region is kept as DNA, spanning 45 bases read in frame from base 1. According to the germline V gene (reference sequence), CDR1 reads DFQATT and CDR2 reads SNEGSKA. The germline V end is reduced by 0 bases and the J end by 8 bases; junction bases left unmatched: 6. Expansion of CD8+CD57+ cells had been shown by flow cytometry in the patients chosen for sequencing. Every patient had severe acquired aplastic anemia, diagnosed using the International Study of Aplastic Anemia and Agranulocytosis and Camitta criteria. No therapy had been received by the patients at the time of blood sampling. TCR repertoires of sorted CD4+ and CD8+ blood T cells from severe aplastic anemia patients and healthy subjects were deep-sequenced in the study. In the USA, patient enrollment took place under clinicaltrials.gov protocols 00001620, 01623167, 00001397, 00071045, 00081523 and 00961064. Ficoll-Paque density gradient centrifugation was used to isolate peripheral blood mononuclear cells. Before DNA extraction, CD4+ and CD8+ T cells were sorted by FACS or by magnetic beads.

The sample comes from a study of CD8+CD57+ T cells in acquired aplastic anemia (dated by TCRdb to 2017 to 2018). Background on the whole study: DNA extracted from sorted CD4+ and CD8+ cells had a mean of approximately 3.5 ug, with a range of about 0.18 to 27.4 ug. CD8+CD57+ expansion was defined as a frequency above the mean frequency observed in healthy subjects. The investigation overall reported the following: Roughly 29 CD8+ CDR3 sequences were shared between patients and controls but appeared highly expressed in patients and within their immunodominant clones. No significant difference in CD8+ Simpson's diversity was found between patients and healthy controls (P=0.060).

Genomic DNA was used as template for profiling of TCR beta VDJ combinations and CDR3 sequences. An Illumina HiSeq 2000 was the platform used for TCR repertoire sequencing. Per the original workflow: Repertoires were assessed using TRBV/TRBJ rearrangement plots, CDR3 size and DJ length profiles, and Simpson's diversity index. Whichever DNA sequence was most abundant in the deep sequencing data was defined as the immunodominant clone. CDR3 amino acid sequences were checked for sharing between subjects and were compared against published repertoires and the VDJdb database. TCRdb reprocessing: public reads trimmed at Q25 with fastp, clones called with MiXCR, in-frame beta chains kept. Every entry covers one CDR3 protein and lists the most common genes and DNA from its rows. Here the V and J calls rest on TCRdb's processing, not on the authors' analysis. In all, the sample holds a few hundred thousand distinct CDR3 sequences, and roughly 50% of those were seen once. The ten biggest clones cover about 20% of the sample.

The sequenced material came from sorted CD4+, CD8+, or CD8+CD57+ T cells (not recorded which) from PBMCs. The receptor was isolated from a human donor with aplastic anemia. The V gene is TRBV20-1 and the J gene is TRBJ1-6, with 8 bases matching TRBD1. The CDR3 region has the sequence CSAREPGGGDSPLHF. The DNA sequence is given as TGCAGTGCTAGAGAGCCAGGGGGCGGAGATTCACCCCTCCACTTT.